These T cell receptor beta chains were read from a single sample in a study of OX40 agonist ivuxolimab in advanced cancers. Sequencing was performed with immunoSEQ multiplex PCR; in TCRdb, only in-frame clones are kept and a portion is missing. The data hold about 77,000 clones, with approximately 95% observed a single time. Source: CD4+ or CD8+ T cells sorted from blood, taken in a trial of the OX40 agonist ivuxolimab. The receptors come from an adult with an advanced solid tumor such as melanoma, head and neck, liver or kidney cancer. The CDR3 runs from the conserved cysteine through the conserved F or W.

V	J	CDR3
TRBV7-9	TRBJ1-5	CASSRTGSNQPQHF
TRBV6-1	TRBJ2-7	CASSPRGSGRYEQYF
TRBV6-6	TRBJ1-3	CASSYQGGIYF
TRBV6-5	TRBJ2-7	CASRGLADYEQYF
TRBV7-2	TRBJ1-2	CASSPPFPFYGYTF
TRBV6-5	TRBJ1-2	CASSYETTDGYTF
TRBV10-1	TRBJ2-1	CASSESGRTYNEQFF
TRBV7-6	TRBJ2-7	CASSPQGLTAYEQYF
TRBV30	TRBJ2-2	CAWSGQNTGELFF
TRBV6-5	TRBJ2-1	CASSYGLSNEQFF
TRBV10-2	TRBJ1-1	CASFGTGKEVRTQGTEAFF
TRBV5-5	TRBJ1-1	CASSLGSGVTEAFF
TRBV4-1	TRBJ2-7	CASSQGTSGTYEQYF
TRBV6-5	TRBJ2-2	CASSYTLQGYGGELFF